The table lists the clone carrying this TCR beta chain with many counts. These data belong to a study of spatial heterogeneity in lung cancer. Specified time point: sample taken at primary tumor resection. No cells were sorted before sequencing. The whole RNA sequenced was extracted from tumor, nontumor lung or frozen PBMC. There were 72 donors, all of them untreated patients with early-stage non-small cell lung cancer. CDR3 length equals 14 residues. Germline CDR1 is SGHNT and CDR2 is YYREEE (reference sequence). V was pared by 3 bases and J by 7 bases, with 16 bases between. Every cDNA TCR molecule received its own unique molecular identifier. MiXCR, applied by TCRdb to the 5' RACE reads, yields one record per CDR3 protein. The sample contains about 48,000 distinct CDR3 sequences, about 5.8% of which appear only once.

The sequencing used PBMCs, collected at surgery. The clonotype comes from a male donor with early-stage non-small cell lung cancer. The chain combines TRBV5-4 with TRBJ1-1; tentative D call: TRBD1 (5 bases). CDR3 sequence (DNA): TGTGCCAGCAGCTCGCACCCTGACAGCTATGAAGCTTTCTTT. Translated, it gives CASSSHPDSYEAFF.